The clone carrying this TCR beta chain was detected only a few times. The entry originates in a study of identical twins. Each CDR3 protein is one row after TCRdb ran MiXCR on the 5' RACE reads. The sample yields about 1.7 million distinct CDR3 sequences, roughly a third seen once. The CDR3 has 15 amino acids. Per the germline V gene, CDR1 is SGDLS and CDR2 is YYNGEE. J lost 2 bases, V lost 0 bases, and 4 bases had no gene match. This sequence originates from a newborn girl in good health. This sequence joins TRBV9 and TRBJ2-7; TRBD1 agrees at 8 bases. Input material: cord blood. CDR3 residues: CASSVAQGAPYEQYF. The DNA for the CDR3 is TGTGCCAGCAGCGTAGCCCAGGGGGCCCCCTACGAGCAGTACTTC.